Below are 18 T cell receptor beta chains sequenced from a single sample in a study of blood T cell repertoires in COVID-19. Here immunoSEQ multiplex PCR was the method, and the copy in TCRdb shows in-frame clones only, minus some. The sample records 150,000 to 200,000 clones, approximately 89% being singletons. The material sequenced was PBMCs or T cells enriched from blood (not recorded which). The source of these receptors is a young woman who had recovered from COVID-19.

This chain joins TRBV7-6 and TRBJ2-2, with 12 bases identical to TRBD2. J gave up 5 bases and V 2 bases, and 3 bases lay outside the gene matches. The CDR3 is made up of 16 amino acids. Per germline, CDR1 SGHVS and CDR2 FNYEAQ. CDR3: CASSLLAGGKTGELFF. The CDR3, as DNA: TGTGCCAGCAGCTTACTAGCGGGAGGGAAAACCGGGGAGCTGTTTTTT. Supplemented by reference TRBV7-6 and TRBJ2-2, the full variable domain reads GAGVSQSPRYKVTKRGQDVALRCDPISGHVSLYWYRQALGQGPEFLTYFNYEAQQDKSGLPNDRFSAERPEGSISTLTIQRTEQRDSAMYRCASSLLAGGKTGELFFGEGSRLTVL.

The CDR3 nucleotides are TGTGCCAGCAGCGCCGGGACAGGGGCAACCTATGGCTACACCTTC. This translates into CASSAGTGATYGYTF. V is TRBV2 and J is TRBJ1-2; TRBD1 aligns across 10 bases. Per germline, CDR1 SNHLY and CDR2 FYNNEI. Trimming removed 6 bases from V and 4 bases from J; junction bases left unmatched: 8. CDR3 length: 15 residues.

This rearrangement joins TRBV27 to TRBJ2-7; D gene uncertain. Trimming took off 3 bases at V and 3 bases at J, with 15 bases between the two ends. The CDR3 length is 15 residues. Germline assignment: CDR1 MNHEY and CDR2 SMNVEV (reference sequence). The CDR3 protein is CASSFFDGRSYEQYF. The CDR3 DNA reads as TGTGCCAGCAGTTTCTTCGACGGCCGGAGCTACGAGCAGTACTTC.

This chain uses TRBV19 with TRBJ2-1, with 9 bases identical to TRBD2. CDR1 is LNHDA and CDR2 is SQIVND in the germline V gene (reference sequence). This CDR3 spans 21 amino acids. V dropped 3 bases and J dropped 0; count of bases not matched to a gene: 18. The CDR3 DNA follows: TGTGCCAGTAGTATCCACATCGCGGAGGTGCGGGAGGGCCTCTCCTACAATGAGCAGTTCTTC. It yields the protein CASSIHIAEVREGLSYNEQFF. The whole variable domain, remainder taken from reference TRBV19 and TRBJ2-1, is DGGITQSPKYLFRKEGQNVTLSCEQNLNHDAMYWYRQDPGQGLRLIYYSQIVNDFQKGDIAEGYSVSREKKESFPLTVTSAQKNPTAFYLCASSIHIAEVREGLSYNEQFFGPGTRLTVL.

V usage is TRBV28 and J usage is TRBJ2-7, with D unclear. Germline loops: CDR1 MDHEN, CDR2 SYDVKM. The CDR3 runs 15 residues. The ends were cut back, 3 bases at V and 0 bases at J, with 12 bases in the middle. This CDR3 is CASSFETSSSYEQYF. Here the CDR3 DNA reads TGTGCCAGCAGTTTCGAGACCTCTAGCTCCTACGAGCAGTACTTC.

CDR3 residues: CASSLKGGAGQPQHF. In nucleotides, the CDR3 is TGTGCCAGCAGCTTAAAGGGGGGGGCTGGGCAGCCCCAGCATTTT. V is TRBV11-2 and J is TRBJ1-5, with D possibly TRBD1 on 6 matching bases. CDR1 is SGHAT, CDR2 FQNNGV, per germline. Between the trimmed V and J ends, which lost 2 bases and 7 bases, there was a span of 15 bases. This CDR3 comprises 15 residues. The whole variable domain, filled in from reference TRBV11-2 and TRBJ1-5, reads EAGVAQSPRYKIIEKRQSVAFWCNPISGHATLYWYQQILGQGPKLLIQFQNNGVVDDSQLPKDRFSAERLKGVDSTLKIQPAKLEDSAVYLCASSLKGGAGQPQHFGDGTRLSIL.

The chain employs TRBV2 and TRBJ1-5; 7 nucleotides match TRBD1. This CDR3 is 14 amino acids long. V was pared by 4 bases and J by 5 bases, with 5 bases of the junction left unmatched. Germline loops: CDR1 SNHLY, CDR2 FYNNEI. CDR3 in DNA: TGTGCCAGCAGTGGAGGGACAGAACATCAGCCCCAGCATTTT. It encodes CASSGGTEHQPQHF.

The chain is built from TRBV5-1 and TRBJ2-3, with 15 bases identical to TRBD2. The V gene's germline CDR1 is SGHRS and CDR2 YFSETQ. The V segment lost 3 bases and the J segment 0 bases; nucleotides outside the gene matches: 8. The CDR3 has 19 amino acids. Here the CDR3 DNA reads TGCGCCAGCAGCTCGGGACTAGCGGGAGGTCTCCACAGCACAGATACGCAGTATTTT. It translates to CASSSGLAGGLHSTDTQYF.

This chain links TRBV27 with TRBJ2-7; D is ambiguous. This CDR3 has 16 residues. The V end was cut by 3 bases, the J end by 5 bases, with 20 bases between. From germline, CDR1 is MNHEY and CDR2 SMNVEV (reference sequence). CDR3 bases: TGTGCCAGCAGTTTTCTATACTCGGCAGGAAGGAACGAGCAGTACTTC. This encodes CASSFLYSAGRNEQYF.

The CDR3 nucleotides are TGTGCCAGTAGGATAAGGGGTGGTGGGGCCAACGTCCTGACTTTC. Translated, it gives CASRIRGGGANVLTF. The chain uses TRBV19 and TRBJ2-6; a weak D match, TRBD1 (5 bases). The length of the CDR3 is 15 residues. V was clipped by 6 bases and J by 3 bases, with 12 bases between them. Per germline, CDR1 LNHDA and CDR2 SQIVND (reference sequence).

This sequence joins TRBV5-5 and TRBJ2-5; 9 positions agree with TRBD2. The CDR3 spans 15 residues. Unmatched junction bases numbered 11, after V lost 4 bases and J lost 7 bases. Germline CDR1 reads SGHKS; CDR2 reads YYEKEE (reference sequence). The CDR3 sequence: CASSPRSSGIGTQYF. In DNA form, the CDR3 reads TGTGCCAGCAGCCCCCGTTCTAGCGGGATAGGGACCCAGTACTTC.

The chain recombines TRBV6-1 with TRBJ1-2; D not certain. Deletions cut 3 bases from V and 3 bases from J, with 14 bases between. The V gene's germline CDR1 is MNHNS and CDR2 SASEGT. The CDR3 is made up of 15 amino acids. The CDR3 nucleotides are TGTGCCAGCAGTGACGGACTGGGAAGGGACTATGGCTACACCTTC. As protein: CASSDGLGRDYGYTF.

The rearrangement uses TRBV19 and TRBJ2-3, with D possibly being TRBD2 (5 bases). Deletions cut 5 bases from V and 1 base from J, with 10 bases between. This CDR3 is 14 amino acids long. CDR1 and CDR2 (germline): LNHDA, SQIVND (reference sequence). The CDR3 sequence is CASSGERRTDTQYF. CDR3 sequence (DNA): TGTGCCAGTAGTGGGGAGCGCCGCACAGATACGCAGTATTTT.

The DNA for the CDR3 is TGTGCCAGCAGTTCCATCGGACAGGGCCCCTCCTACGAGCAGTACTTC. Protein: CASSSIGQGPSYEQYF. The rearrangement uses TRBV28 and TRBJ2-7, with 8 bases aligning to TRBD1. V gave up 4 bases and J gave up 0 bases; unmatched junction bases: 8. This CDR3 is 16 amino acids long. Germline-derived CDR1 and CDR2 are MDHEN and SYDVKM. Complete variable domain (other parts from reference TRBV28 and TRBJ2-7): DVKVTQSSRYLVKRTGEKVFLECVQDMDHENMFWYRQDPGLGLRLIYFSYDVKMKEKGDIPEGYSVSREKKERFSLILESASTNQTSMYLCASSSIGQGPSYEQYFGPGTRLTVT.

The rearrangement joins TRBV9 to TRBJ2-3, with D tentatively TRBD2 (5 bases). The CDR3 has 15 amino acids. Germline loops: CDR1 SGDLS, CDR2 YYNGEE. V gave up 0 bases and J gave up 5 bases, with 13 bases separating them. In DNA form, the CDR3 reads TGTGCCAGCAGCGTAGCCCCCAGACTAATAGATACGCAGTATTTT. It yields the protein CASSVAPRLIDTQYF.

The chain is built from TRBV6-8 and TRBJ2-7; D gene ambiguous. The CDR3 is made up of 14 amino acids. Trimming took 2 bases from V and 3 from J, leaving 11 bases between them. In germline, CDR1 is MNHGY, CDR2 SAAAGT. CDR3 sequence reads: CASSYLRVRYEQYF. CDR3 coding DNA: TGTGCCAGCAGTTACCTCCGGGTCCGCTACGAGCAGTACTTC.

DNA for the CDR3: TGTGCCAGTTTATTTCAGGGGACGCAAGGCTACACCTTC. It encodes CASLFQGTQGYTF. This rearrangement joins TRBV19 to TRBJ1-2, with TRBD1 as a possible D gene (6 bases). This CDR3 is built from 13 residues. The V end was cut by 8 bases, the J end by 8 bases, with 18 bases between. Germline CDR1 is LNHDA and CDR2 is SQIVND (reference sequence).

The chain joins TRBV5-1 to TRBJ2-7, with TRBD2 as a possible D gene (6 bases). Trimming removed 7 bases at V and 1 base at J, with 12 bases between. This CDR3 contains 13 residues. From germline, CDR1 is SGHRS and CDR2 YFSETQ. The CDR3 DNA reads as TGCGCCAGCGGCTACGGGAGATCCTACGAGCAGTACTTC. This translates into CASGYGRSYEQYF.